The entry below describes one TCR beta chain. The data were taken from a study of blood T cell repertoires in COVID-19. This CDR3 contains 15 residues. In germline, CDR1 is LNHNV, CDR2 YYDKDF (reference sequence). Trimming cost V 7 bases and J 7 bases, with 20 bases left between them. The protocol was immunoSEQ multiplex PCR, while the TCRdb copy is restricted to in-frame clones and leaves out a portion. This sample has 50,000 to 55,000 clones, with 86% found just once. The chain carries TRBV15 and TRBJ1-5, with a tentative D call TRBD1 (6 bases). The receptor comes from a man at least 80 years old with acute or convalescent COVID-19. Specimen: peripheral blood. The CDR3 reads CATTQGIITGQPQHF. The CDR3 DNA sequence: TGTGCCACCACCCAGGGGATCATCACAGGGCAGCCCCAGCATTTT.